This is a list of T cell receptor beta chains from one sample in a study of control samples from healthy donors and cancer patients. Sequencing used immunoSEQ multiplex PCR; TCRdb keeps in-frame clones, though not all of them. This sample has 57,000 or so clones, with 85% to 90% found just once. The sequenced sample consisted of PBMCs. These receptors were collected from a man between 60 and 75 years old with colorectal cancer. Each CDR3 is given with its conserved first and last residue. The order of the fields is V gene, J gene, clone size, D gene, CDR3 DNA, CDR3 protein. A D gene is named only where the DNA matches it firmly. Clone size is not always given. Where it is, it says once, few, many or a class for expanded clones.

TRBV6-4	TRBJ2-3	NA	TRBD2	TGTGCCAGCAGTGTACTAGCGGGGGCTGATACGCAGTATTTT	CASSVLAGADTQYF
TRBV28	TRBJ2-7	NA	TRBD2	TGTGCCAGCAGTTTGGGGGGGAGCTCCTACGAGCAGTACTTC	CASSLGGSSYEQYF
TRBV19	TRBJ1-4	NA	NA	TGTGCCAGTATGGCCCCATTTAACGGTATAAAGAATGAAAAACTGTTTTTT	CASMAPFNGIKNEKLFF
TRBV21-1	TRBJ1-1	NA	NA	TGTGCCAGCAGCAAAGTGGGAGGGGTGAACACTGAAGCTTTCTTT	CASSKVGGVNTEAFF
TRBV28	TRBJ2-1	NA	TRBD1	TGTGCCAGCAGCCCCCCGGGACAGTTTTCCTACAATGAGCAGTTCTTC	CASSPPGQFSYNEQFF
TRBV7-6	TRBJ1-1	NA	TRBD1	TGTGCCAGCAGCTTAGGGGGACAGGGGAACACTGAAGCTTTCTTT	CASSLGGQGNTEAFF
TRBV7-2	TRBJ2-3	NA	TRBD2	TGTGCCAGCAGCTCGGGACTAGCGGGGGCAATATACACAGATACGCAGTATTTT	CASSSGLAGAIYTDTQYF
TRBV10-3	TRBJ2-2	NA	NA	TGTGCCATCGGACTAAACACCGGGGAGCTGTTTTTT	CAIGLNTGELFF
TRBV4-1	TRBJ1-2	NA	NA	TGCGCCAGCAGCCAAGAGACGACGGGCCCCACCTATGGCTACACCTTC	CASSQETTGPTYGYTF
TRBV5-8	TRBJ2-3	once	NA	TGTGCCAGCAGCGCGGGACTCTACACAGATACGCAGTATTTT	CASSAGLYTDTQYF
TRBV18	TRBJ2-1	NA	NA	TGTGCCAGCTCACCAGAAGCTAGCGCGTATGAGCAGTTCTTC	CASSPEASAYEQFF
TRBV7-2	TRBJ2-5	NA	TRBD2	TGTGCCAGCAGCTTAGGCGGGGGGGGAGAGACCCAGTACTTC	CASSLGGGGETQYF
TRBV19	TRBJ1-1	once	TRBD1	TGTGCCAGTAGTTCAGGACAGGGGATTCTCTCTGAAGCTTTCTTT	CASSSGQGILSEAFF
TRBV3-1/TRBV3-2	TRBJ2-3	NA	NA	TGTGCCAGCAGCCCCCTGGGGGAGCTAGATACGCAGTATTTT	CASSPLGELDTQYF
TRBV5-1	TRBJ2-7	NA	NA	TGCGCCAGCAGCTTAGCAACGCCCAACTACGAGCAGTACTTC	CASSLATPNYEQYF
TRBV5-6	TRBJ2-7	NA	NA	TGTGCCAGCAGCTTGGCTGCCTACGAGCAGTACTTC	CASSLAAYEQYF
TRBV2	TRBJ2-1	NA	NA	TGTGCCAGCAGTGCTGGCCCCCTCCCCTACAATGAGCAGTTCTTC	CASSAGPLPYNEQFF
TRBV6-5	TRBJ1-2	NA	NA	TGTGCCAGCACCCAGACAGTGGGAGACTATGGCTACACCTTC	CASTQTVGDYGYTF
TRBV5-1	TRBJ2-1	NA	NA	TGCGCCAGCAGCTTGGAGGGCCAGGTCTACAATGAGCAGTTCTTC	CASSLEGQVYNEQFF
TRBV3-1/TRBV3-2	TRBJ2-2	NA	TRBD2	TGTGCCAGCAGCTCTGGGGGGGCCGGGGAGCTGTTTTTT	CASSSGGAGELFF
TRBV6-5	TRBJ2-5	NA	NA	TGTGCCAGCAGGGCCGGGACCAGGGAGACCCAGTACTTC	CASRAGTRETQYF
TRBV5-1	TRBJ1-4	few	TRBD1	TGCGCCAGCAGCTTACAGGGGGCTACAACTAATGAAAAACTGTTTTTT	CASSLQGATTNEKLFF